The sequence of this TCR beta chain was determined in a study of T cells in Graves' hyperthyroidism and ophthalmopathy. The overall study: Initial diagnosis, before any treatment, was when peripheral blood was collected.

This clonotype was picked up a small number of times. RNA transcripts served as the template for amplifying TCR beta CDR3 regions. In the first-round RT-PCR of the TCR CDR3, the HTBI primer set was used. TCRdb used MiXCR to reprocess the multiplex PCR reads, holding one entry per CDR3 protein. Of about 640,000 distinct CDR3 sequences listed, about 20% are singletons. An approximately 10 ml volume of fresh peripheral blood provided the PBMCs. Germline CDR1 and CDR2: LNHDA and SQIVND (reference sequence). The germline V and J ends were trimmed by 0 bases and 5 bases, with 13 bases remaining between them. The CDR3 runs 15 residues.

The sequence was obtained from a man aged 25 to 45 with Graves' ophthalmopathy. This sequence joins TRBV19 and TRBJ1-2; no reliable D call. The sequenced material came from blood. The chain's CDR3 is CASSIEAGSLYGYTF. The CDR3 nucleotides are TGTGCCAGTAGTATAGAGGCAGGAAGCTTGTATGGCTACACCTTC.